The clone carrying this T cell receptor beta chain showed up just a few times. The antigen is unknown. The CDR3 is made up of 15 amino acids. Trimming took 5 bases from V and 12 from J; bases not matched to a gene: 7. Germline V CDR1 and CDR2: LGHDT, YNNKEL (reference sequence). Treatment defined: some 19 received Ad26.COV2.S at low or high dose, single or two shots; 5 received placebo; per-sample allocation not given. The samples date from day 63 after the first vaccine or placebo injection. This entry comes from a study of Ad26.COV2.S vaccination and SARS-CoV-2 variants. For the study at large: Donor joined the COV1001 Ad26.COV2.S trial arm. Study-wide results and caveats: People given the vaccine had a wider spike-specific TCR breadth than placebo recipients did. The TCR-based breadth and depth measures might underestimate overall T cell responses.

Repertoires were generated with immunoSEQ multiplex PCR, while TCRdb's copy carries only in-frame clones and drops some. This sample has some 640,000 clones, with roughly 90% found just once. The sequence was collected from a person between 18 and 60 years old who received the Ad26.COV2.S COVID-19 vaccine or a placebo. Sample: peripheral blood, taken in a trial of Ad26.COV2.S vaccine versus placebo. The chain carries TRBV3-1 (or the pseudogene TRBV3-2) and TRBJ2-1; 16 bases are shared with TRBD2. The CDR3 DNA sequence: TGTGCCAGCAGCAAGGGACTAGCGGGAGGGCCTGGGCAGTTCTTC. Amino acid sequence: CASSKGLAGGPGQFF.